This TCR beta chain was retrieved from a study of blood T cells in healthy people across ages. CDR1 and CDR2 from the germline V gene are SGHTA and FQGTGA. The CDR3 sequence is 19 residues long. Trimming cost V 5 bases and J 0 bases; bases outside gene matches: 7. A J-beta primer mix and a sample-barcoded 5' primer were used in a second PCR of about 6 to 12 cycles. MiXCR was run by TCRdb on the 5' RACE reads, yielding one entry per CDR3 protein. The sample consists of 450,000 to 650,000 distinct CDR3 sequences, about 25% of them appearing once. A few counts support this clonotype. This sample also belongs to another study, concerning T cells of mothers and their children.

The sequence derives from a boy under 18 in good health. The sample consisted of blood. The rearrangement uses TRBV7-3 and TRBJ2-1; 16 bases agree with TRBD2. CDR3 DNA: TGTGCCAGCAGCCCGGGACTAGCGGGGGGGCGAATCTCCTACAATGAGCAGTTCTTC. This codes for CASSPGLAGGRISYNEQFF.